This is a list of T cell receptor beta chains from one sample in a study of T cell repertoires in cytomegalovirus infection. MiXCR was run by TCRdb on the reads, yielding one entry per CDR3 protein. The sample records 200,000 to 300,000 distinct CDR3 sequences, over 9% being singletons. Input material: PBMCs. Every receptor here comes from a human donor in good health (CMV status not recorded). Some clones in this sample may be carry-over from other donors' samples. Both conserved end residues are part of each CDR3. D genes are given only for firm matches. Rows may omit the clone size; those that give it use once, few, many or a size class.

D gene: TRBD2
J gene: TRBJ2-3
clone size: -
V gene: TRBV29-1
CDR3 DNA: TGCAGCGTGGGGACTAGCGGGAGCGGTACGCAGTATTTT
CDR3 protein: CSVGTSGSGTQYF

D gene: -
J gene: TRBJ1-6
clone size: many
V gene: TRBV27
CDR3 DNA: TGTGCCACCGGGGGTTATTATAATTCACCCCTCCACTTT
CDR3 protein: CATGGYYNSPLHF

D gene: -
J gene: TRBJ2-3
clone size: -
V gene: TRBV18
CDR3 DNA: TGTGCCAGCTCACCACTCCCTAGAAGCACAGATACGCAGTATTTT
CDR3 protein: CASSPLPRSTDTQYF

D gene: -
J gene: TRBJ2-2
clone size: few
V gene: TRBV3-1
CDR3 DNA: TGTGCCAGCAGCCAAGTTGGTGGCGGGGAGCTGTTTTTT
CDR3 protein: CASSQVGGGELFF

D gene: TRBD1
J gene: TRBJ1-5
clone size: many
V gene: TRBV7-2
CDR3 DNA: TGTGCCAGCAGCTTAGACCCCTTAACAGGGGCGAGGCAGCCCCAGCATTTT
CDR3 protein: CASSLDPLTGARQPQHF

D gene: -
J gene: TRBJ2-7
clone size: many
V gene: TRBV27
CDR3 DNA: TGTGCCAGCAGTCCGCACCGGGGTCTGAACGACGAGCAGTACTTC
CDR3 protein: CASSPHRGLNDEQYF

D gene: -
J gene: TRBJ1-1
clone size: -
V gene: TRBV29-1
CDR3 DNA: TGCAGCGTAGAAAACAACAGGAACACTGAAGCTTTCTTT
CDR3 protein: CSVENNRNTEAFF

D gene: -
J gene: TRBJ2-3
clone size: many
V gene: TRBV4-3
CDR3 DNA: TGCGCCAGCAGCCAAGAAGTGCGTGATACGCAGTATTTT
CDR3 protein: CASSQEVRDTQYF

D gene: -
J gene: TRBJ1-3
clone size: -
V gene: TRBV5-1
CDR3 DNA: TGCGCCAGCAGCTTAACGGGGAACGGAAACACCATATATTTT
CDR3 protein: CASSLTGNGNTIYF

D gene: TRBD1
J gene: TRBJ2-3
clone size: -
V gene: TRBV6-6
CDR3 DNA: TGTGCCAGCAGTACCGGACAGGGGGCAGATACGCAGTATTTT
CDR3 protein: CASSTGQGADTQYF

D gene: TRBD1
J gene: TRBJ1-5
clone size: many
V gene: TRBV19
CDR3 DNA: TGTGCCAGTAGTATCCTGGACAGGGCAGGGCAGCCCCAGCATTTT
CDR3 protein: CASSILDRAGQPQHF

D gene: TRBD1
J gene: TRBJ1-6
clone size: few
V gene: TRBV6-5
CDR3 DNA: TGTGCCACCGCTAACGGGATTCAGACAGGGGGGAATTCACCCCTCCACTTT
CDR3 protein: CATANGIQTGGNSPLHF

D gene: -
J gene: TRBJ2-3
clone size: -
V gene: TRBV19
CDR3 DNA: TGTGCCAGTAGTATGCTGACTAGCACAGATACGCAGTATTTT
CDR3 protein: CASSMLTSTDTQYF

D gene: -
J gene: TRBJ2-7
clone size: -
V gene: TRBV28
CDR3 DNA: TGTGCCAGCACCAGGGACGGGATGTCCTACGAGCAGTACTTC
CDR3 protein: CASTRDGMSYEQYF

D gene: TRBD1
J gene: TRBJ2-7
clone size: few
V gene: TRBV19
CDR3 DNA: TGTGCCAGTAGTATCCCAGACAGGGGCGAGCAGTACTTC
CDR3 protein: CASSIPDRGEQYF

D gene: TRBD1
J gene: TRBJ2-1
clone size: -
V gene: TRBV29-1
CDR3 DNA: TGCAGCGTTGGACAGGGGGCGAGTGAGCAGTTCTTC
CDR3 protein: CSVGQGASEQFF

D gene: -
J gene: TRBJ2-7
clone size: many
V gene: TRBV7-2
CDR3 DNA: TGTGCCAGCAGCTTAAACAGGGATAACGAGCAGTACTTC
CDR3 protein: CASSLNRDNEQYF

D gene: -
J gene: TRBJ1-2
clone size: few
V gene: TRBV12-3/TRBV12-4
CDR3 DNA: TGTGCCAGCAGCTGGGACTTGCCTAATGGGTACACCTTC
CDR3 protein: CASSWDLPNGYTF

D gene: -
J gene: TRBJ2-5
clone size: many
V gene: TRBV7-8
CDR3 DNA: TGTGCCAGCAGCTTAGGAGGGGTGGAGACCCAGTACTTC
CDR3 protein: CASSLGGVETQYF

D gene: TRBD1
J gene: TRBJ2-6
clone size: many
V gene: TRBV7-2
CDR3 DNA: TGTGCCAGCAGCGGCAGGGGGCCGCCTGGGGCCAACGTCCTGACTTTC
CDR3 protein: CASSGRGPPGANVLTF

D gene: TRBD1
J gene: TRBJ2-1
clone size: few
V gene: TRBV5-1
CDR3 DNA: TGCGCCAGCAGCTCGGGACAGGGCGAAGGCAATGAGCAGTTCTTC
CDR3 protein: CASSSGQGEGNEQFF

D gene: -
J gene: TRBJ2-3
clone size: -
V gene: TRBV20-1
CDR3 DNA: TGCAGTGCTAGAGATACAGGATCTAGCACAGATACGCAGTATTTT
CDR3 protein: CSARDTGSSTDTQYF

D gene: TRBD1
J gene: TRBJ1-1
clone size: few
V gene: TRBV5-4
CDR3 DNA: TGTGCCAGCAGCATGCCGTCGCGGACAGGGGGCGGTGAAGCTTTCTTT
CDR3 protein: CASSMPSRTGGGEAFF

D gene: TRBD2
J gene: TRBJ2-3
clone size: -
V gene: TRBV20-1
CDR3 DNA: TGCAGCCTCCATGCGGGAGCGACAGATACGCAGTATTTT
CDR3 protein: CSLHAGATDTQYF

D gene: TRBD2
J gene: TRBJ2-1
clone size: few
V gene: TRBV11-3
CDR3 DNA: TGTGCCAGCAGCTTAGATGGGACTAGCGGGAGGGGCAATGAGCAGTTCTTC
CDR3 protein: CASSLDGTSGRGNEQFF

D gene: -
J gene: TRBJ2-5
clone size: many
V gene: TRBV7-2
CDR3 DNA: TGTGCCAGCAGCTTATCTACGGGGCGCGGGGAAGAGACCCAGTACTTC
CDR3 protein: CASSLSTGRGEETQYF

D gene: TRBD2
J gene: TRBJ2-1
clone size: -
V gene: TRBV4-1
CDR3 DNA: TGTGCCAGCAGCCATCCCGAGGGGACCGGGACTAGCGGGGTGAGCTCCTACAATGAGCAGTTCTTC
CDR3 protein: CASSHPEGTGTSGVSSYNEQFF

D gene: -
J gene: TRBJ1-2
clone size: many
V gene: TRBV6-2/TRBV6-3
CDR3 DNA: TGTGCCAGCAGTTACTCGCGAGGGATTCGTGGCTACACCTTC
CDR3 protein: CASSYSRGIRGYTF

D gene: -
J gene: TRBJ2-1
clone size: many
V gene: TRBV7-2
CDR3 DNA: TGTGCCAGCAGCTTAACAGCTTACAATGAGCAGTTCTTC
CDR3 protein: CASSLTAYNEQFF